The 21 T cell receptor beta chains below were found in one sample sequenced in a study of siplizumab effects on memory and regulatory T cells. Profiling relied on immunoSEQ multiplex PCR, and the TCRdb table lists in-frame clones only, not all of them. The sample lists about 69,000 clones; 80% to 90% were seen once. The sample consisted of Tregs sorted from blood. The receptors originated from a human donor in good health.

Only a few counts were recorded for this clone. The V call is TRBV2, the J call TRBJ1-2; D gene uncertain. V was shortened by 7 bases and J by 8 bases, with 5 bases between the two germline ends. Germline CDR1 is SNHLY and CDR2 is FYNNEI. This CDR3 spans 9 amino acids. CDR3 in amino acids: CASKGGYTF. Here the CDR3 DNA reads TGTGCCAGCAAAGGCGGCTACACCTTC. Looking up the rest from reference TRBV2 and TRBJ1-2 gives the full variable domain: EPEVTQTPSHQVTQMGQEVILRCVPISNHLYFYWYRQILGQKVEFLVSFYNNEISEKSEIFDDQFSVERPDGSNFTLKIRSTKLEDSAMYFCASKGGYTFGSGTRLTVV.

The chain carries TRBV19 and TRBJ2-7, with D hard to call. CDR1 is LNHDA and CDR2 is SQIVND in the germline V gene (reference sequence). V lost 3 bases to trimming and J lost 0 bases, with 12 bases between them. The CDR3 extends over 15 amino acids. CDR3 residues: CASSILPGSSYEQYF. The DNA of the CDR3 is TGTGCCAGTAGTATCCTCCCAGGAAGCTCCTACGAGCAGTACTTC.

The chain couples TRBV5-1 to TRBJ2-1, with 10 bases fitting TRBD2. CDR1 and CDR2 (germline): SGHRS, YFSETQ. This CDR3 comprises 16 residues. Trimming at V came to 2 bases and at J to 3 bases, leaving 5 bases not matched to a gene. This CDR3 is CASSFFSGRSYNEQFF. Written as DNA, the CDR3 is TGCGCCAGCAGCTTCTTTAGCGGGAGGAGCTACAATGAGCAGTTCTTC.

The chain couples TRBV5-1 to TRBJ1-5; tentatively, D is TRBD1 (5 bases). Deletions cut 0 bases from V and 3 bases from J, with 7 bases between. CDR1 SGHRS and CDR2 YFSETQ come from the germline V gene. The CDR3 sequence is 14 residues long. The CDR3 nucleotides read TGCGCCAGCAGCTTGGGGACAAACAATCAGCCCCAGCATTTT. Its protein product is CASSLGTNNQPQHF.

CDR3 protein: CASSLYDRVGEKLFF. Here the CDR3 DNA reads TGTGCCAGCTCACTCTACGACAGGGTTGGCGAAAAACTGTTTTTT. V usage is TRBV18 and J usage is TRBJ1-4; the match to TRBD1 covers 7 bases. Germline assignment: CDR1 KGHSH and CDR2 LQKENI. With 4 bases clipped from V and 8 bases from J, the junction kept 10 bases outside the gene matches. CDR3 length equals 15 residues.

This clone was seen just once. The chain is built from TRBV18 and TRBJ2-6, with TRBD2 as a possible D gene (5 bases). This CDR3 is 17 amino acids long. Between the trimmed V and J ends, which lost 4 bases and 2 bases, there was a span of 15 bases. The germline V gene has CDR1 KGHSH and CDR2 LQKENI. CDR3 sequence: CASSLNQPGTGANVLTF. As DNA, the CDR3 is TGTGCCAGCTCACTAAATCAACCGGGGACTGGGGCCAACGTCCTGACTTTC. Drawing the rest from reference TRBV18 and TRBJ2-6, the complete variable domain is NAGVMQNPRHLVRRRGQEARLRCSPMKGHSHVYWYRQLPEEGLKFMVYLQKENIIDESGMPKERFSAEFPKEGPSILRIQQVVRGDSAAYFCASSLNQPGTGANVLTFGAGSRLTVL.

The chain links TRBV4-2 to TRBJ2-5; TRBD2 aligns across 15 bases. Per the germline V gene, CDR1 is LGHNA and CDR2 is YNFKEQ. The CDR3 has 18 amino acids. V trimming: 0 bases; J trimming: 6 bases; junction bases outside the gene matches: 8. The CDR3 loop is CASSQDHWTSGRAKTQYF. The DNA for the CDR3 is TGTGCCAGCAGCCAAGATCATTGGACTAGCGGGAGGGCCAAGACCCAGTACTTC.

The rearrangement joins TRBV28 to TRBJ1-1, with D maybe TRBD1 (6 bases). V was trimmed by 5 bases and J by 2 bases, leaving 15 bases between them. Germline CDR1 is MDHEN and CDR2 is SYDVKM. The CDR3 spans 15 residues. CDR3 coding DNA: TGTGCCAGCAGTCCAGGAGGGGGTAGCAACACTGAAGCTTTCTTT. Its protein is CASSPGGGSNTEAFF.

The CDR3 loop reads CASSLKTSGMRTDTQYF. CDR3 nucleotide sequence: TGCGCCAGCAGCTTGAAGACTAGCGGGATGAGAACAGATACGCAGTATTTT. The rearrangement links TRBV5-1 to TRBJ2-3, with TRBD2 matching over 11 bases. The V gene end was trimmed by 1 base and the J gene end by 3 bases; junction bases not matched to a gene: 7. Germline V gene sequence: CDR1 SGHRS, CDR2 YFSETQ. The CDR3 consists of 17 residues.

This chain connects TRBV7-9 to TRBJ2-2, with D uncertain. Deletions cut 5 bases from V and 2 bases from J, with 9 bases between. The CDR3 consists of 14 residues. Germline V gene data show CDR1 as SEHNR and CDR2 as FQNEAQ (reference sequence). CDR3 amino acids: CASSQRGNTGELFF. The CDR3 region has the DNA TGTGCCAGCAGCCAACGAGGTAACACCGGGGAGCTGTTTTTT.

The rearrangement joins TRBV28 to TRBJ1-2, with 9 positions matching TRBD1. The CDR3 has 15 residues. Germline loops: CDR1 MDHEN, CDR2 SYDVKM. V lost 5 bases to trimming and J lost 5 bases; unmatched junction nucleotides: 9. CDR3 nucleotide sequence: TGTGCCAGCAGTCCCCCCGACAGGGGGAATTATGGCTACACCTTC. Translation: CASSPPDRGNYGYTF.

The rearrangement joins TRBV12-5 to TRBJ1-5, with D unresolved. Germline V lookup: CDR1 LGHNT, CDR2 FRNRAP. There are 12 residues in the CDR3. V lost 1 base and J 7 bases, leaving 5 bases between the germline ends. Here the CDR3 reads CASGLEGQPQHF. The CDR3 DNA sequence: TGTGCTAGTGGTTTGGAGGGACAGCCCCAGCATTTT. Supplemented by reference TRBV12-5 and TRBJ1-5, the full variable domain reads DARVTQTPRHKVTEMGQEVTMRCQPILGHNTVFWYRQTMMQGLELLAYFRNRAPLDDSGMPKDRFSAEMPDATLATLKIQPSEPRDSAVYFCASGLEGQPQHFGDGTRLSIL.

This clone was observed once. The gene calls are TRBV5-1 and TRBJ2-2, with 10 nucleotides matching TRBD2. V gave up 5 bases and J gave up 5 bases; unmatched junction bases: 0. This CDR3 is 13 amino acids long. Looked up from germline, CDR1 is SGHRS and CDR2 is YFSETQ. CDR3 sequence reads: CASRTSGTGELFF. Written as DNA, the CDR3 is TGCGCCAGCAGGACTAGCGGGACCGGGGAGCTGTTTTTT.

The chain uses TRBV28 and TRBJ2-1; TRBD2 matches at 10 bases. The germline V gene has CDR1 MDHEN and CDR2 SYDVKM. The trim removed 4 bases at V and 4 bases at J, leaving 10 bases unmatched. The CDR3 contains 17 residues. The CDR3: CASSYSNLAGVYNEQFF. The DNA of the CDR3 is TGTGCCAGCAGTTACAGCAACCTAGCGGGAGTTTACAATGAGCAGTTCTTC.

The CDR3, as DNA: TGCGCCAGCAGCCTTACAGATACGCAGTATTTT. This codes for CASSLTDTQYF. The V call is TRBV5-1, the J call TRBJ2-3, with D unresolved. Germline V gives CDR1 SGHRS, CDR2 YFSETQ. Trimming pared 4 bases from V and 3 bases from J, leaving 3 bases between. The CDR3 is 11 amino acids.

This rearrangement joins TRBV2 to TRBJ2-5; TRBD2 matches at 9 bases. Germline V CDR1 and CDR2: SNHLY, FYNNEI. The CDR3 runs to 14 residues. Trimming took 4 bases from V and 4 from J; bases not matched to a gene: 4. The CDR3 coding sequence is TGTGCCAGCAGTGGCCAGCGGGGGGCAGAGACCCAGTACTTC. It codes for CASSGQRGAETQYF.

The CDR3 reads CASSVGFGGYNEQFF. The CDR3 region has the DNA TGTGCCAGCAGCGTAGGATTTGGGGGCTACAATGAGCAGTTCTTC. This sequence joins TRBV9 and TRBJ2-1, with D perhaps given as TRBD1 or TRBD2 (5 bases each). The V gene lost 0 bases and the J gene lost 3 bases, with 10 bases spanning the gap. Germline loops: CDR1 SGDLS, CDR2 YYNGEE. This CDR3 has 15 amino acids.

The CDR3 DNA reads TGTGCCAGCAGCTTTGAGGTCAGGGCCTCTGGGGCCAACGTCCTGACTTTC. It encodes CASSFEVRASGANVLTF. The chain uses TRBV11-1 and TRBJ2-6; TRBD1 is a possible D gene (5 bases). V lost 3 bases and J lost 0, with 12 bases in between. Germline assignment: CDR1 SGHAT and CDR2 FQDESV (reference sequence). This CDR3 spans 17 amino acids.

This clone ranks as medium-sized. The rearrangement uses TRBV10-2 and TRBJ1-1; D gene ambiguous. CDR3 length: 12 residues. CDR1 and CDR2 (germline): WSHSY, SAAADI. Trimming cost V 6 bases and J 4 bases, with 9 bases left between them. The CDR3: CASRAEGTEAFF. For the CDR3, the DNA is TGCGCCAGCAGGGCGGAGGGCACTGAAGCTTTCTTT.

The chain uses TRBV11-2 and TRBJ2-7; TRBD2 matches 7 bases. Germline V gene sequence: CDR1 SGHAT, CDR2 FQNNGV. The CDR3 runs to 17 residues. Unmatched junction bases numbered 20, after V lost 1 base and J lost 11 bases. The CDR3 sequence: CASSLVARVAGDSKEYF. The CDR3, as DNA: TGTGCCAGCAGCTTAGTTGCCCGGGTGGCGGGAGATAGTAAGGAGTACTTC.

J is TRBJ2-7 and V is TRBV6-1; 8 nucleotides agree with TRBD1. Germline loops: CDR1 MNHNS, CDR2 SASEGT. The V segment lost 6 bases and the J segment 7 bases; nucleotides outside the gene matches: 8. This CDR3 is built from 13 residues. In nucleotides, the CDR3 is TGTGCCAGCAGGGTCGACAGGGGAGAGGAGCAGTACTTC. Translated, it gives CASRVDRGEEQYF.